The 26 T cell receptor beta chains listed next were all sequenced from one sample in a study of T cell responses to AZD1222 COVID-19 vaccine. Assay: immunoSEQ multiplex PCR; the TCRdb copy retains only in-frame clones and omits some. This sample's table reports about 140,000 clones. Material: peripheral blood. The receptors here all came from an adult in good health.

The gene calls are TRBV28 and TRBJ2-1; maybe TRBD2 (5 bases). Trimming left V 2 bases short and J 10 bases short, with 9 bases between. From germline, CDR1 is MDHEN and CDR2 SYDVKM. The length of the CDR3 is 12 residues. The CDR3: CASSLLGKEQFF. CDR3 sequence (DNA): TGTGCCAGCAGTTTACTCGGGAAAGAGCAGTTCTTC. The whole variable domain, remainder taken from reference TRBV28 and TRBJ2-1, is DVKVTQSSRYLVKRTGEKVFLECVQDMDHENMFWYRQDPGLGLRLIYFSYDVKMKEKGDIPEGYSVSREKKERFSLILESASTNQTSMYLCASSLLGKEQFFGPGTRLTVL.

In DNA form, the CDR3 reads TGTGCCAGTAGTATTGTATGGTCCGTCCGCGACACCGGGGAGCTGTTTTTT. This translates into CASSIVWSVRDTGELFF. The chain carries TRBV19 and TRBJ2-2; D uncertain. CDR1 is LNHDA, CDR2 SQIVND, per germline (reference sequence). The CDR3 runs 17 residues. V was clipped by 3 bases and J by 3 bases, with 17 bases between them. Supplemented by reference TRBV19 and TRBJ2-2, the full variable domain reads DGGITQSPKYLFRKEGQNVTLSCEQNLNHDAMYWYRQDPGQGLRLIYYSQIVNDFQKGDIAEGYSVSREKKESFPLTVTSAQKNPTAFYLCASSIVWSVRDTGELFFGEGSRLTVL.

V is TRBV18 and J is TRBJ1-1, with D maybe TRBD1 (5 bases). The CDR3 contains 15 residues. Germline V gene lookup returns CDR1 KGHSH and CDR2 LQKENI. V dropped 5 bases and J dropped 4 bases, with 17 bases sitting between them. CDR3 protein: CASSAGWERGTEAFF. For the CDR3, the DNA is TGTGCCAGCTCAGCCGGTTGGGAAAGGGGCACTGAAGCTTTCTTT.

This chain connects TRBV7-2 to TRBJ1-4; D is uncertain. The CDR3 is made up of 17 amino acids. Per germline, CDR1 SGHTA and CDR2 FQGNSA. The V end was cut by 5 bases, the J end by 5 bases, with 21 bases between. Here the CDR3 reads CASSPPGRRSRNEKLFF. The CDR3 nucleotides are TGTGCCAGCAGCCCCCCGGGCAGAAGGAGCCGCAATGAAAAACTGTTTTTT.

CDR3 sequence (DNA): TGTGCCAGCAGCGCGGGGGGGGCACTCTACGAGCAGTACTTC. Residues: CASSAGGALYEQYF. This chain uses TRBV6-5 with TRBJ2-7; 9 nucleotides match TRBD2. CDR1 is MNHEY and CDR2 is SVGAGI in the germline V gene. V gave up 6 bases and J gave up 3 bases; unmatched junction bases: 6. This CDR3 is built from 14 residues.

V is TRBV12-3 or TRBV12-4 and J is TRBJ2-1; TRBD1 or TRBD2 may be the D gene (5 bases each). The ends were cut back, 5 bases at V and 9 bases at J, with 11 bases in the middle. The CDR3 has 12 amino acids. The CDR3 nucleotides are TGTGCCAGCAGTCCGCAGGGAGTTGAGCAGTTCTTC. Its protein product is CASSPQGVEQFF.

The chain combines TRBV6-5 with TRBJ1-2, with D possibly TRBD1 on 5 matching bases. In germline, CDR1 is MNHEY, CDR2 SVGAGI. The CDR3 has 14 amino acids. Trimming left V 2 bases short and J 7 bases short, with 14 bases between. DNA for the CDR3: TGTGCCAGCAGTTACGATCCAGGGAGAGGTGGCTACACCTTC. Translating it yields CASSYDPGRGGYTF.

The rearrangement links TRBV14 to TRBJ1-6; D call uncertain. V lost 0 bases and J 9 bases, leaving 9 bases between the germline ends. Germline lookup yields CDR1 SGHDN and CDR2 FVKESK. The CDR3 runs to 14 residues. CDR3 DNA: TGTGCCAGCAGCCAAGAATGGCGGGGTTCACCCCTCCACTTT. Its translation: CASSQEWRGSPLHF.

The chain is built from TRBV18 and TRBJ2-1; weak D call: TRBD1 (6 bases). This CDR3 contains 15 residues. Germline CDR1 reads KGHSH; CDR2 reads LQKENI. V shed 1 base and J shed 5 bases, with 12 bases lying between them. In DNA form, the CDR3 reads TGTGCCAGCTCACCACAGGACAGAGCTAACAATGAGCAGTTCTTC. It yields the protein CASSPQDRANNEQFF.

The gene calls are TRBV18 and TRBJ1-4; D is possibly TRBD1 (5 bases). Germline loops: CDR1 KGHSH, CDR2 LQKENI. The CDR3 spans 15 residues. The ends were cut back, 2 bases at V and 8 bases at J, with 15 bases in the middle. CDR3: CASSPRFREEEKLFF. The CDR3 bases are TGTGCCAGCTCACCAAGATTCAGGGAGGAGGAAAAACTGTTTTTT.

CDR3 sequence (DNA): TGTGCCAGCAGCCAAGTCCCAGACCCCTCTGGAAACACCATATATTTT. Its protein product is CASSQVPDPSGNTIYF. The rearrangement joins TRBV3-1 (or the pseudogene TRBV3-2) to TRBJ1-3; D gene ambiguous. The ends were cut back, 1 base at V and 0 bases at J, with 10 bases in the middle. The CDR3 is made up of 16 amino acids. The germline gives CDR1 LGHDT, CDR2 YNNKEL (reference sequence).

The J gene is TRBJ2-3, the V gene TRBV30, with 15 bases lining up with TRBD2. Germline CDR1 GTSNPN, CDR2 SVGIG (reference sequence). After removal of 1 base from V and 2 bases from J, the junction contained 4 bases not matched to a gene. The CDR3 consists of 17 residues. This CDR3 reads CAWSGTSGGGNTDTQYF. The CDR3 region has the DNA TGTGCCTGGAGTGGGACTAGCGGGGGGGGAAACACAGATACGCAGTATTTT. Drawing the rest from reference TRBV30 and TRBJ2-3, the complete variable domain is SQTIHQWPATLVQPVGSPLSLECTVEGTSNPNLYWYRQAAGRGLQLLFYSVGIGQISSEVPQNLSASRPQDRQFILSSKKLLLSDSGFYLCAWSGTSGGGNTDTQYFGPGTRLTVL.

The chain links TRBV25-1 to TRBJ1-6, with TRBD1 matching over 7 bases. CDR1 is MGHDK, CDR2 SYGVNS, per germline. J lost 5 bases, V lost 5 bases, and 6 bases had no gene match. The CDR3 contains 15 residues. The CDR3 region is CASSPNTGDNSPLHF. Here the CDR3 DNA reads TGTGCCAGCAGTCCGAATACAGGGGATAATTCACCCCTCCACTTT.

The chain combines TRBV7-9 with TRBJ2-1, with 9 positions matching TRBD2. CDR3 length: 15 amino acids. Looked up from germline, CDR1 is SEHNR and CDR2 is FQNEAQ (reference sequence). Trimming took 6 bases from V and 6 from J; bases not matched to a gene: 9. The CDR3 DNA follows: TGTGCCAGCAGTTTTCTTAGCGGGGGACTCAATGAGCAGTTCTTC. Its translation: CASSFLSGGLNEQFF.

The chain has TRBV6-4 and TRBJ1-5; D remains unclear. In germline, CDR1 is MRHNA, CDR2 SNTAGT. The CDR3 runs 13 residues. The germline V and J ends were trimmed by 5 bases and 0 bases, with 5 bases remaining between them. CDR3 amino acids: CASSQDSNQPQHF. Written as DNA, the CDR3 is TGTGCCAGCAGTCAGGATAGCAATCAGCCCCAGCATTTT.

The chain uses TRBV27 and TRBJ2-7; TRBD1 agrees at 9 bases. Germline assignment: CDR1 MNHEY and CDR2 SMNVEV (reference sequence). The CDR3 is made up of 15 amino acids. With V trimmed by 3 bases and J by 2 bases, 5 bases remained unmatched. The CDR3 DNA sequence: TGTGCCAGCAGTTTTTACGGGACAGGGCCCTACGAGCAGTACTTC. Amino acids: CASSFYGTGPYEQYF.

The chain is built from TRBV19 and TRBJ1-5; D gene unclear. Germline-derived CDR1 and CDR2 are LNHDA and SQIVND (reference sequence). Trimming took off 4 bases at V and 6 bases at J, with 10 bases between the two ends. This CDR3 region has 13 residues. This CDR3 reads CASSRREGQPQHF. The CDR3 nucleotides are TGTGCCAGTAGTAGGAGGGAGGGTCAGCCCCAGCATTTT.

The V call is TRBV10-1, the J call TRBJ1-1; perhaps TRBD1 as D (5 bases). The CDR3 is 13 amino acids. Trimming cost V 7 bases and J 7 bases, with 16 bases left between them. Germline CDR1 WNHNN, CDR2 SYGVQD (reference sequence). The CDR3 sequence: CASKPGTGSEAFF. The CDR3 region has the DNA TGCGCCAGCAAACCCGGGACCGGGAGTGAAGCTTTCTTT.

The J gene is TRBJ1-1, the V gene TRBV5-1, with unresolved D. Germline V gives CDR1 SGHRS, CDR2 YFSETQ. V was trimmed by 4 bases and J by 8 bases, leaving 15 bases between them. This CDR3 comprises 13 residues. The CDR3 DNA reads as TGCGCCAGCAGCACCTCCGGATCCCAGGAAGCTTTCTTT. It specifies CASSTSGSQEAFF.

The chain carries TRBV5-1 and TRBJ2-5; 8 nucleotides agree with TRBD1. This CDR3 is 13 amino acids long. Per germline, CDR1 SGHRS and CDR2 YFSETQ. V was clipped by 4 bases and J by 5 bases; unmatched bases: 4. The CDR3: CASSETGDETQYF. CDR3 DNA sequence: TGCGCCAGCAGCGAGACAGGGGATGAGACCCAGTACTTC.

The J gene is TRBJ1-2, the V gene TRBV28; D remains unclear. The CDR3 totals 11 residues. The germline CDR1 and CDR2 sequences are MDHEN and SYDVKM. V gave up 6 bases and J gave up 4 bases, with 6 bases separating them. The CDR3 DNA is TGTGCCAGCAGCGCGACCTATGGCTACACCTTC. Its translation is CASSATYGYTF.

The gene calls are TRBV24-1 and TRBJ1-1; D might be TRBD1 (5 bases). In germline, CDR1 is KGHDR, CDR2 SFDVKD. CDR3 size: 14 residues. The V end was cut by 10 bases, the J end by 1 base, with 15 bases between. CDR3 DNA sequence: TGTGCCACAGAGGAGACAGTCGCGAACACTGAAGCTTTCTTT. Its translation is CATEETVANTEAFF.

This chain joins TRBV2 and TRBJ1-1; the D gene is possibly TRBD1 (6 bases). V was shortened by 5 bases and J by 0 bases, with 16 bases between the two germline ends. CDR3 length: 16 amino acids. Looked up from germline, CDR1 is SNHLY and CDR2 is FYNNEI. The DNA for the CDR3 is TGTGCCAGCAGTTCCTTTTCCTACAGGGTGAACACTGAAGCTTTCTTT. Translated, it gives CASSSFSYRVNTEAFF.

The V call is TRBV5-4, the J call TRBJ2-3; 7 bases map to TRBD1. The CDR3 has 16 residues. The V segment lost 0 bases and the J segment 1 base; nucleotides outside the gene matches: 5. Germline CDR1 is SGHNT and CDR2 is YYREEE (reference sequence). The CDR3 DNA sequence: TGTGCCAGCAGCTTGGTCGGGACAGACCGCACAGATACGCAGTATTTT. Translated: CASSLVGTDRTDTQYF.

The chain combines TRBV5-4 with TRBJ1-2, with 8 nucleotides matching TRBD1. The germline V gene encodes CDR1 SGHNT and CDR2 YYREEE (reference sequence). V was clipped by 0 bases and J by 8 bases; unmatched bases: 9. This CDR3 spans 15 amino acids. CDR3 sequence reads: CASSLGTGKVEGYTF. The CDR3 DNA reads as TGTGCCAGCAGCTTGGGGACAGGGAAGGTGGAAGGCTACACCTTC.

The CDR3 sequence is CSVGQTSTDTQYF. CDR3 coding DNA: TGCAGCGTTGGCCAAACTAGCACAGATACGCAGTATTTT. This chain uses TRBV29-1 with TRBJ2-3; D uncertain. V gave up 4 bases and J gave up 0 bases, with 8 bases separating them. The CDR3 has 13 residues. Germline loops: CDR1 SQVTM, CDR2 ANQGSEA.